This T cell receptor (beta chain) was sequenced in a study of cytotoxic CD8 clonotypes in ibrutinib-treated CLL. Whole-study context: Responses: around 24 partial, 2 complete; after median about 68 months, about 15 stayed remitted, some twelve progressed.

Sequencing used immunoSEQ multiplex PCR; TCRdb keeps in-frame clones, though not all of them. The data contain about 200,000 clones, 70% of them singletons. This clone was found many times. The CDR3 is made up of 12 amino acids. The germline V gene encodes CDR1 GTSNPN and CDR2 SVGIG (reference sequence). The V and J ends lost 2 bases and 6 bases respectively, with 8 bases between them. The clonotype originates from a human donor with chronic lymphocytic leukemia. The chain recombines TRBV30 with TRBJ1-5, with D unclear. This material consisted of PBMCs, taken after 12 months of ibrutinib treatment. This CDR3 is CAWSPPAQPQHF. In nucleotides, the CDR3 is TGTGCCTGGAGTCCCCCGGCTCAGCCCCAGCATTTT.